This passage covers 20 T cell receptor beta chains from one sample sequenced in a study of beta chain features in type 1 diabetes. Expressed TCRB transcripts were sequenced, since all the RNA that had been isolated was reverse transcribed. Method: immunoSEQ multiplex PCR; TCRdb's copy keeps in-frame clones and lacks some. The sample carries about 360,000 clones, around an eighth recorded once. Findings and caveats of the study: Moderate but significant shortening of TCRB CDR3s was recorded in all four CD4+ subsets from Type 1 diabetes patients.

Their recognized antigens are unknown. Sample: naive CD4+ T cells from blood. These receptors came from a young woman with type 1 diabetes.

In this sample, this clone turned up a few times. The chain joins TRBV7-2 to TRBJ1-2, with unresolved D. The CDR3 contains 11 residues. V lost 6 bases to trimming and J lost 4 bases, with 6 bases between them. The germline gives CDR1 SGHTA, CDR2 FQGNSA. CDR3 sequence reads: CASSRVYGYTF. CDR3 DNA: TGTGCCAGCAGTCGGGTCTATGGCTACACCTTC.

This clone turned up a few times. The J gene is TRBJ2-1, the V gene TRBV4-2; 9 positions agree with TRBD2. Germline CDR1 LGHNA, CDR2 YNFKEQ. Trimming removed 1 base from V and 3 bases from J; junction bases left unmatched: 4. The CDR3 totals 16 residues. CDR3 nucleotide sequence: TGTGCCAGCAGCCAAGGACTAGCGGCAGGCTACAATGAGCAGTTCTTC. The encoded protein is CASSQGLAAGYNEQFF.

The chain joins TRBV7-2 to TRBJ2-3; the match to TRBD2 covers 9 bases. The CDR3 totals 15 residues. The J segment lost 5 bases and the V segment lost 5 bases, leaving 8 bases of the junction unmatched. Per germline, CDR1 SGHTA and CDR2 FQGNSA. CDR3 protein: CASSPPLAGQDTQYF. The CDR3 DNA sequence: TGTGCCAGCAGCCCCCCGCTAGCGGGGCAAGATACGCAGTATTTT.

The rearrangement links TRBV2 to TRBJ1-3; D may be TRBD1 (5 bases). The CDR3 runs 15 residues. V was shortened by 4 bases and J by 0 bases, with 10 bases between the two germline ends. Germline CDR1 SNHLY, CDR2 FYNNEI. DNA for the CDR3: TGTGCCAGCAGTGTTGACAGCCGCTCTGGAAACACCATATATTTT. This codes for CASSVDSRSGNTIYF.

A few counts support this clone. This chain links TRBV9 with TRBJ2-3, with 8 nucleotides matching TRBD1. CDR3 size: 15 residues. Germline V gives CDR1 SGDLS, CDR2 YYNGEE. The junction had 3 bases not matched to a gene; V was cut back by 2 bases and J by 1 base. This chain's CDR3 is CASSVPGQGTDTQYF. The CDR3 DNA reads TGTGCCAGCAGCGTCCCGGGACAGGGCACAGATACGCAGTATTTT.

J is TRBJ2-3 and V is TRBV5-4; no definite D call. Germline loops: CDR1 SGHNT, CDR2 YYREEE (reference sequence). V lost 0 bases and J lost 2, with 13 bases in between. The CDR3 sequence is 16 residues long. In DNA, the CDR3 is TGTGCCAGCAGCTTGGTAGTCGGTTCGAACACAGATACGCAGTATTTT. This codes for CASSLVVGSNTDTQYF.

The gene calls are TRBV28 and TRBJ2-7; D unclear. Germline CDR1 reads MDHEN; CDR2 reads SYDVKM. The CDR3 length is 13 residues. Deletions cut 5 bases from V and 4 bases from J, with 12 bases between. The CDR3 sequence: CASSPPPGYEQYF. Here the CDR3 DNA reads TGTGCCAGCAGTCCCCCCCCCGGTTACGAGCAGTACTTC.

The sample holds a few counts of this clone. The chain uses TRBV7-2 and TRBJ2-4; D gene uncertain. Trimming removed 5 bases from V and 0 bases from J, with 11 bases in between. In germline, CDR1 is SGHTA, CDR2 FQGNSA. The CDR3 is made up of 15 amino acids. In DNA, the CDR3 is TGTGCCAGCAGCCCCCGGGTCATAGCCAAAAACATTCAGTACTTC. This translates into CASSPRVIAKNIQYF.

Regarding this clone: A read error may produce the germline difference seen at one junction end. The chain has TRBV30 and TRBJ1-4, with no clear D. The CDR3 totals 13 residues. Germline values: CDR1 GTSNPN, CDR2 SVGIG (reference sequence). The CDR3 reads CALSPFSSGKLFF. The CDR3 DNA reads TGTGCCTTGAGTCCTTTTTCGAGCGGGAAACTGTTTTTT.

In this sample, this clone turned up a few times. CDR3 sequence: CASSGTDKGDTQYF. CDR3 in DNA: TGTGCCAGCAGCGGGACAGACAAAGGAGATACGCAGTATTTT. This sequence joins TRBV21-1 and TRBJ2-3; the table calls TRBD1, which could not be checked here. TRBV21-1 constitutes a pseudogene. The CDR3 consists of 14 residues.

There are a few counts of this clone. The chain couples TRBV25-1 to TRBJ2-2; a possible D gene is TRBD2 (7 bases). The V and J ends lost 2 bases and 4 bases respectively, with 11 bases between them. Germline V gene lookup returns CDR1 MGHDK and CDR2 SYGVNS. This CDR3 comprises 15 residues. The CDR3 region is CASSEAGASTGELFF. In nucleotides, the CDR3 is TGTGCCAGCAGTGAAGCGGGGGCTAGCACCGGGGAGCTGTTTTTT.

This clone has more than one count but fewer than ten. The genes are TRBV5-1 and TRBJ2-1; D unresolved. The CDR3 covers 16 residues. The germline V gene encodes CDR1 SGHRS and CDR2 YFSETQ. V was clipped by 4 bases and J by 0 bases, with 14 bases between them. In nucleotides, the CDR3 is TGCGCCAGCAGCCTTCTTCAGGCGCTCTCCTACAATGAGCAGTTCTTC. Translated, it gives CASSLLQALSYNEQFF.

This clone has more than one count but fewer than ten. V is TRBV7-2 and J is TRBJ2-2; 12 bases are shared with TRBD1. The V segment lost 6 bases and the J segment 6 bases; nucleotides outside the gene matches: 8. Germline CDR1 and CDR2: SGHTA and FQGNSA. There are 16 residues in the CDR3. This CDR3 is CASRPTGTGGSGELFF. CDR3 DNA sequence: TGTGCCAGCAGACCCACCGGGACAGGGGGCTCCGGGGAGCTGTTTTTT. Looking up the rest from reference TRBV7-2 and TRBJ2-2 gives the full variable domain: GAGVSQSPSNKVTEKGKDVELRCDPISGHTALYWYRQSLGQGLEFLIYFQGNSAPDKSGLPSDRFSAERTGGSVSTLTIQRTQQEDSAVYLCASRPTGTGGSGELFFGEGSRLTVL.

The gene calls are TRBV5-6 and TRBJ2-4, with 7 bases matching TRBD2. The junction had 9 bases not matched to a gene; V was cut back by 3 bases and J by 3 bases. This CDR3 has 16 residues. The V gene's germline CDR1 is SGHDT and CDR2 YYEEEE. The CDR3 DNA reads as TGTGCCAGCAGCTGGGAGGGCATGGGGCTCAAAAACATTCAGTACTTC. It translates to CASSWEGMGLKNIQYF.

The chain links TRBV19 to TRBJ2-5, with D perhaps matching TRBD2 (7 bases). CDR3 size: 16 residues. Germline assignment: CDR1 LNHDA and CDR2 SQIVND (reference sequence). The V end lost 9 bases, the J end lost 5 bases, and 25 bases lay between the germline ends. CDR3 sequence reads: CASREGGGGSEETQYF. The CDR3 DNA follows: TGTGCCAGCCGTGAAGGAGGGGGGGGGAGTGAGGAGACCCAGTACTTC.

The sample holds a few counts of this clone. The chain is built from TRBV18 and TRBJ1-5, with D possibly TRBD1 on 5 matching bases. V shed 3 bases and J shed 3 bases, with 12 bases lying between them. The CDR3 runs 15 residues. The V gene's germline CDR1 is KGHSH and CDR2 LQKENI. The CDR3 loop reads CASSPNSGYNQPQHF. In DNA form, the CDR3 reads TGTGCCAGCTCACCCAACTCAGGGTACAATCAGCCCCAGCATTTT.

In this sample, this clone turned up a few times. The rearrangement uses TRBV5-6 and TRBJ2-2; D possibly corresponds to TRBD2 (5 bases). Trimming left V 6 bases short and J 1 base short, with 10 bases between. CDR1 and CDR2 from the germline V gene are SGHDT and YYEEEE. There are 14 residues in the CDR3. CDR3 residues: CASTLRGNTGELFF. The CDR3 DNA is TGTGCCAGCACCCTCCGGGGGAACACCGGGGAGCTGTTTTTT.

The J gene is TRBJ1-1, the V gene TRBV29-1; a possible D gene is TRBD1 (6 bases). The CDR3 consists of 15 residues. CDR1 and CDR2 from the germline V gene are SQVTM and ANQGSEA. Trimming took off 4 bases at V and 0 bases at J, with 15 bases between the two ends. CDR3 DNA sequence: TGCAGCGTTGTGGGCGCCGGGACAATGAACACTGAAGCTTTCTTT. Its protein is CSVVGAGTMNTEAFF.

This clone was detected only a few times. The chain carries TRBV7-8 and TRBJ2-1; TRBD2 aligns across 12 bases. V shed 1 base and J 9 bases; nucleotides not matched to a gene: 10. CDR3 length: 17 residues. The germline CDR1 and CDR2 sequences are SGHVS and FQNEAQ. The CDR3 spells CASSLVSLAGGSREQFF. In DNA, the CDR3 is TGTGCCAGCAGCTTAGTCTCGCTAGCGGGGGGGAGTCGTGAGCAGTTCTTC.

This clone was picked up a small number of times. The chain employs TRBV10-3 and TRBJ2-1, with 7 bases fitting TRBD2. The CDR3 spans 13 residues. The junction had 6 bases not matched to a gene; V was cut back by 10 bases and J by 3 bases. Germline-derived CDR1 and CDR2 are ENHRY and SYGVKD. CDR3 nucleotides: TGTGCCACTCTAGCGGAAAACTACAATGAGCAGTTCTTC. Translation: CATLAENYNEQFF.